This record concerns one T cell receptor beta chain sequence. This clonotype was seen a few times. Its target antigen remains unknown. No much larger clone is present one base from it, and per-base qualities are unavailable. The TCR beta CDR3 regions were amplified from the RNA transcripts. A first-round RT-PCR of the TCR CDR3 used the HTBI primer set with the Qiagen OneStep RT-PCR kit. Libraries were constructed in a second round of multiplex PCR, after which size selection and purification were carried out. Libraries were sequenced paired-end with 100 bp reads on an Illumina HiSeq2000. Turning to the authors' computational methods: SOAPnuke was used to process the raw data, removing reads that contained adapters or uncalled bases, had a mean Phred below 15, or lacked an exact match to the constant primer or identifier. High-quality paired reads were merged using COPE v1.2.5, and each unique nucleotide sequence was defined as a clonotype. MiTCR v1.1 was used to align clonotypes to the IMGT TRBV, TRBD and TRBJ reference segments. Analysis was restricted to V-J combinations with a frequency above 0.0001, which covered roughly 99% of repertoires. The TCS score was defined as the ratio of F50 (clonal expansion) to E x V (chaos), calculated using BLOSUM62-based TCRdist between CDR3 peptides within each V-J. Welch's t-statistics and random forest reduced just over 500 V-J features to 10 to 15, which were used in a naive Bayes classifier (R e1071). Starting from the raw public reads, TCRdb applied fastp trimming at Q25, assembled clones with MiXCR and retained in-frame beta chains. Every CDR3 protein is listed once, alongside the most common genes and DNA of its rows. The V and J calls follow TCRdb's processing rather than the paper's. For this sample the table gives more than 600,000 distinct CDR3 sequences, of which roughly 17% were detected only once. The ten largest make up around 8% of the sample.

Stable Graves' hyperthyroidism was defined as no progression to ophthalmopathy during 18 months of follow-up. Hyperthyroidism patients were aged 18 to 65 years and newly diagnosed, with disease duration of less than 2 months. Any patient with an uncontrolled infection, another autoimmune disease, pregnancy or lactation was excluded. Diagnoses were established on the basis of clinical symptoms, serum thyroxine and TRAb, thyroid ultrasound, and orbital computed tomography. PBMCs were separated from roughly 10 ml of fresh peripheral blood using Ficoll-Paque density gradient centrifugation. Trizol reagent was used to extract total RNA, and RNA quality was then checked on an Agilent 2100 Bioanalyzer. The sample comes from a study of T cells in Graves' hyperthyroidism and ophthalmopathy (dated by TCRdb to about 2019). For the wider study: Peripheral blood was collected at initial diagnosis, before any treatment. To identify TCR V-J signatures that set the groups apart, the researchers used a discovery cohort of about a hundred patients, made up of fewer than 50 with Graves' ophthalmopathy and about 55 with stable Graves' hyperthyroidism. Prospective prediction of ophthalmopathy was tested in an independent validation cohort of 18 hyperthyroidism patients and 17 patients who later progressed to ophthalmopathy. The 85 to 100 discovery patients were randomly split 7:3 into training and test sets. In addition, the study compared T-cell repertoires in thyroid tissue and in blood from roughly six Graves' hyperthyroidism patients. Once sampling was done, hyperthyroidism patients were given methimazole at a starting dose of 30 mg daily, whereas ophthalmopathy patients were given high-dose intravenous methylprednisolone. The paper reports TCR Vbeta CDR3 sequencing of 140 or so peripheral blood samples: approximately 41 ophthalmopathy, some 80 hyperthyroidism and around 17 progressor patients.

What the study reported, not specific to this receptor: Most expanded thyroid clonotypes (frequency above 0.001) were also detected in blood, a finding suggesting that blood repertoires may reflect thyroid immune responses. A 13 V-J signature model separated ophthalmopathy from stable hyperthyroidism, with roughly 88% sensitivity and 81% to 82% specificity in cross-validation and 80%/75% in testing. No statistical method was used to fix the sample size in advance, and group allocation was not hidden from the investigators. In validation, the model predicted progression to ophthalmopathy with roughly 70% sensitivity and 72% to 75% specificity, a median of 6.5 months before onset.

The source of this sequence is a man between 18 and 29 years old with Graves' hyperthyroidism. Sequenced: blood.

The DNA reads TGTGCCAGCAGCTCAATGACCTATCAGCCCCAGCATTTT. This is translated as CASSSMTYQPQHF. This chain is built from TRBV6-2 or TRBV6-3 and TRBJ1-5; the D gene cannot be named for sure. CDR1 MNHEY and CDR2 SVGEGT are derived from the germline V gene. Including cysteine and phenylalanine, the CDR3 has 13 amino acids. Of the read, only the CDR3 DNA is kept; its 39 bases are in frame from base 1. V is shortened by 6 bases, J by 5 bases, and the region joining them spans 11 bases.